This record concerns one TCR beta chain sequence. The antigen remains unidentified. Time point defined: peripheral blood 6 weeks after treatment start. Repertoires were generated with immunoSEQ multiplex PCR, while TCRdb's copy carries only in-frame clones and drops some. This table has approximately 120,000 clones, roughly 82% appearing once. The sample comes from a study of PD-L1 blockade in urothelial cancer. Study summary: Between 0 and 3 prior chemotherapy regimens had been given to patients. When blood samples were assessed, the median T cell count was approximately 140,000. Points from the study as a whole: Durable-benefit patients expanded tumor-associated blood clones more at 3 weeks.

V lost 2 bases and J lost 0, with 18 bases in between. The CDR3 extends over 18 amino acids. Germline V gene lookup returns CDR1 MNHNS and CDR2 SASEGT. The receptor was derived from a man aged 45 to 65 with urothelial cancer. The chain couples TRBV6-1 to TRBJ2-3; TRBD2 might be the D (5 bases). This sample comprised PBMCs, obtained around atezolizumab (anti-PD-L1) treatment. CDR3 nucleotide sequence: TGTGCCAGCAGTGAACGGCCCCCGGGATCAACTAGCACAGATACGCAGTATTTT. Protein sequence: CASSERPPGSTSTDTQYF.